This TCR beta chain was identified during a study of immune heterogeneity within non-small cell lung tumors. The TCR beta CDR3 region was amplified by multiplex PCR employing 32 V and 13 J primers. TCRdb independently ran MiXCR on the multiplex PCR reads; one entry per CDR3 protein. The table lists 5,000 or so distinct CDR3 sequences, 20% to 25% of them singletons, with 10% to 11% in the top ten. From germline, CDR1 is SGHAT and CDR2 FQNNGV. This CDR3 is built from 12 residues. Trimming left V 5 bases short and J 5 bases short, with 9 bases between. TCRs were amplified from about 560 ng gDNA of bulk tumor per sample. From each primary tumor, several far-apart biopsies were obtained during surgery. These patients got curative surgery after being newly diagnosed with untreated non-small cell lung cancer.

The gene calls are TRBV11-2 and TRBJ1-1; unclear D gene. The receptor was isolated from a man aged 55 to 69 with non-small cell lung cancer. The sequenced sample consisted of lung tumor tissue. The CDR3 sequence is CASSRLKTEAFF. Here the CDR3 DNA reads TGTGCCAGCAGCCGCTTAAAGACTGAAGCTTTCTTT. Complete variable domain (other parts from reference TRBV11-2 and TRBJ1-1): EAGVAQSPRYKIIEKRQSVAFWCNPISGHATLYWYQQILGQGPKLLIQFQNNGVVDDSQLPKDRFSAERLKGVDSTLKIQPAKLEDSAVYLCASSRLKTEAFFGQGTRLTVV.